The clone carrying this T cell receptor beta chain was counted a few times. CDR3 length: 13 residues. V was cut by 3 bases and J by 5 bases, with 7 bases left in between. The record originates from a study of blood T cell repertoires in COVID-19. Overall study: There were acute and convalescent COVID-19 samples, and they came from the United States, Italy and Spain.

Study members were between roughly 18 and 90 years old and lived in some 22 US regions. The study assigned cohorts using participant-reported clinical history. Study processing details: Amplification from reference gene primers served as the basis for estimated nucleated cell counts. The protocol was immunoSEQ multiplex PCR, while the TCRdb copy is restricted to in-frame clones and leaves out a portion. For V, J and clone size, that table is used; D and trimming come from the DNA. This sample has about 200,000 clones, with over 85% found just once. The J gene is TRBJ1-4, the V gene TRBV12-3 or TRBV12-4; no definite D call. The receptor was isolated from a woman in her twenties or thirties with acute COVID-19. Sequences were obtained from PBMCs or T cells enriched from blood (not recorded which). In DNA form, the CDR3 reads TGTGCCAGCAGTTTTAACTGGAATGAAAAACTGTTTTTT. Protein sequence: CASSFNWNEKLFF.